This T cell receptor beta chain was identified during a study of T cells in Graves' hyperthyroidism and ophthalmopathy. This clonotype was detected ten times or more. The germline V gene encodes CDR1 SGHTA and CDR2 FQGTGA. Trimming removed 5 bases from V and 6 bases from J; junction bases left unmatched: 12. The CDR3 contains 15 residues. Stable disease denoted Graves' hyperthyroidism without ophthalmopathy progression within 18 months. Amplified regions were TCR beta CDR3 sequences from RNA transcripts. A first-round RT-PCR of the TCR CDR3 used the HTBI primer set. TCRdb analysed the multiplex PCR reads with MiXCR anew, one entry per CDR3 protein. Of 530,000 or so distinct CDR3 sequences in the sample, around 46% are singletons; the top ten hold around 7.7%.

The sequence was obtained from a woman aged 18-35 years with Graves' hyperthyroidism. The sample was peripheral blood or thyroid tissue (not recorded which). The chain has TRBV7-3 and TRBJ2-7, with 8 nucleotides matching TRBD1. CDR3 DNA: TGTGCCAGCAGCGCCATTGGGACAGGCTTGGGCGAGCAGTACTTC. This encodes CASSAIGTGLGEQYF.